The 21 T cell receptor beta chains listed next were all sequenced from one sample in a study of blood T cells in healthy people across ages. A second PCR, run for about 6 to 11 cycles, used a sample-barcoded 5' primer plus a J-beta primer mix. TCRdb passed the 5' RACE reads through MiXCR, listing each CDR3 protein once. The profile shows 780,000 or so distinct CDR3 sequences, just over 55% of them singletons. Material for sequencing was blood. These receptors originate from a middle-aged man in good health.

This clonotype was counted a few times. The V gene is TRBV20-1, the J gene TRBJ2-1; no definite D call. The germline V gene has CDR1 DFQATT and CDR2 SNEGSKA (reference sequence). V was cut by 2 bases and J by 0 bases, with 8 bases left in between. The CDR3 runs to 14 residues. The CDR3 region is CSARKPSSYNEQFF. The CDR3, as DNA: TGCAGTGCTAGAAAGCCGAGCTCCTACAATGAGCAGTTCTTC.

J is TRBJ2-1 and V is TRBV6-5; D remains unclear. V was cut by 6 bases and J by 0 bases, with 12 bases left in between. The V gene's germline CDR1 is MNHEY and CDR2 SVGAGI. The CDR3 totals 15 residues. CDR3 protein: CASSLRLTSYNEQFF. DNA for the CDR3: TGTGCCAGCAGCCTCAGGCTAACCTCCTACAATGAGCAGTTCTTC.

The chain has TRBV19 and TRBJ2-1; TRBD2 matches 15 bases. After removal of 1 base from V and 1 base from J, the junction contained 8 bases not matched to a gene. The CDR3 is 20 amino acids. Per the germline V gene, CDR1 is LNHDA and CDR2 is SQIVND (reference sequence). The CDR3 DNA sequence: TGTGCCAGTAGTATAGTTGCCGGGACTAGCGGGGGGAGGTCCTACAATGAGCAGTTCTTC. Translating gives CASSIVAGTSGGRSYNEQFF.

CDR3 in DNA: TGTGCCAGCAGCGACCAGCCGACCGGCAATGGCTACACCTTC. Translating it yields CASSDQPTGNGYTF. The V gene is TRBV9, the J gene TRBJ1-2, with D unclear. Per germline, CDR1 SGDLS and CDR2 YYNGEE. V lost 3 bases to trimming and J lost 6 bases, with 15 bases between them. CDR3 size: 14 residues.

This chain uses TRBV28 with TRBJ2-4; D unresolved. The J call may be faulty, since TRBJ2-5 better matches the DNA end. Per the germline V gene, CDR1 is MDHEN and CDR2 is SYDVKM. The CDR3 consists of 14 residues. CDR3 region: CASSLGAVGETQYF. In DNA, the CDR3 is TGTGCCAGCAGTTTGGGTGCGGTTGGGGAGACCCAGTACTTC.

This clonotype appeared a few times. The genes are TRBV15 and TRBJ2-5, with a tentative D call TRBD2 (5 bases). CDR3 length: 14 amino acids. Between the trimmed V and J ends, which lost 3 bases and 3 bases, there was a span of 11 bases. CDR1 is LNHNV, CDR2 YYDKDF, per germline (reference sequence). The CDR3 loop reads CATSSGLLEETQYF. CDR3 bases: TGTGCCACCAGCAGCGGACTTCTAGAAGAGACCCAGTACTTC.

This chain links TRBV4-2 with TRBJ2-7, with D possibly being TRBD1 or TRBD2 (5 bases each). Trimming left V 2 bases short and J 5 bases short, with 16 bases between. The length of the CDR3 is 15 residues. Germline-derived CDR1 and CDR2 are LGHNA and YNFKEQ. The CDR3 spells CASSQSRQGVHEQYF. The CDR3, as DNA: TGTGCCAGCAGCCAATCTAGGCAGGGAGTCCACGAGCAGTACTTC.

V usage is TRBV20-1 and J usage is TRBJ1-4; 9 bases fit TRBD1. CDR1 is DFQATT and CDR2 is SNEGSKA in the germline V gene (reference sequence). The CDR3 length is 14 residues. V shed 6 bases, J shed 8 bases, and the junction held 10 bases outside the gene matches. CDR3 in amino acids: CSASPGTGKEKLFF. The DNA for the CDR3 is TGCAGTGCCAGTCCCGGGACAGGGAAGGAAAAACTGTTTTTT.

The table lists this clonotype with a count of one. The chain employs TRBV6-6 and TRBJ2-5; D is undetermined. The CDR3 consists of 16 residues. Germline lookup yields CDR1 MNHNY and CDR2 SVGAGI (reference sequence). V was trimmed by 0 bases and J by 0 bases, leaving 11 bases between them. The CDR3 loop is CASSYSGSAYQETQYF. CDR3 DNA: TGTGCCAGCAGTTACTCGGGAAGTGCGTACCAAGAGACCCAGTACTTC.

This clonotype was recorded many times. Sequence at one end of the junction differs from germline and may be a read error. V usage is TRBV6-5 and J usage is TRBJ1-2; D uncertain. This CDR3 region has 11 residues. CDR1 is MNHEY, CDR2 SVGAGI, per germline. The CDR3 DNA reads as TGTGCCAGCAGTTCTAAGTATGGCTACACCTTC. Protein product: CASSSKYGYTF.

This chain uses TRBV2 with TRBJ2-1; perhaps D is TRBD1 or TRBD2 (5 bases each). The end of the DNA is better explained by TRBJ2-7, so the J call may be wrong. This CDR3 has 13 residues. Germline V gives CDR1 SNHLY, CDR2 FYNNEI. CDR3 sequence (DNA): TGTGCCAGCGAGCAGGGACCATATTATGAGCAGTACTTC. It translates to CASEQGPYYEQYF.

CDR3 DNA: TGCGCCAGCAGCCAAGAGGGGGGGTGGTATACAGATACGCAGTATTTT. As protein: CASSQEGGWYTDTQYF. This chain uses TRBV4-1 with TRBJ2-3; 7 bases agree with TRBD2. Germline V gene sequence: CDR1 MGHRA, CDR2 YSYEKL. V gave up 0 bases and J gave up 3 bases; unmatched junction bases: 6. This CDR3 contains 16 residues.

This sequence joins TRBV7-8 and TRBJ1-1; no clear D. Per the germline V gene, CDR1 is SGHVS and CDR2 is FQNEAQ. V was clipped by 1 base and J by 4 bases, with 16 bases between them. The CDR3 loop spans 16 amino acids. CDR3 nucleotides: TGTGCCAGCAGCTTAGACTCCAGCAGTCCGAGCACTGAAGCTTTCTTT. Encoded protein: CASSLDSSSPSTEAFF.

The chain recombines TRBV20-1 with TRBJ1-2, with D perhaps matching TRBD1 (6 bases). V lost 3 bases and J 4 bases, leaving 21 bases between the germline ends. The germline CDR1 and CDR2 sequences are DFQATT and SNEGSKA (reference sequence). The CDR3 extends over 16 amino acids. As DNA, the CDR3 is TGCAGTGCTAGTGGGGACGCGTCCGAGGGGGGCTATGGCTACACCTTC. Amino acid sequence: CSASGDASEGGYGYTF.

This clonotype was detected only a few times. The chain recombines TRBV20-1 with TRBJ2-5; 8 bases match TRBD2. This CDR3 is 13 amino acids long. The junction had 4 bases not matched to a gene; V was cut back by 2 bases and J by 5 bases. The germline V gene encodes CDR1 DFQATT and CDR2 SNEGSKA (reference sequence). This chain's CDR3 is CSARTGGPETQYF. CDR3 coding DNA: TGCAGTGCTAGAACGGGAGGGCCCGAGACCCAGTACTTC.

This sequence joins TRBV13 and TRBJ2-1, with D tentatively TRBD2 (5 bases). Germline-derived CDR1 and CDR2 are PRHDT and FYEKMQ (reference sequence). The CDR3 is made up of 17 amino acids. Trimming removed 4 bases at V and 4 bases at J, with 20 bases between. The CDR3 DNA reads TGTGCCAGCAGCTCGCGCGAGGGAAGCGGACCTTACAATGAGCAGTTCTTC. Encoded protein: CASSSREGSGPYNEQFF.

This chain joins TRBV7-2 and TRBJ2-7, with D tentatively TRBD1 or TRBD2 (5 bases each). V was trimmed by 2 bases and J by 7 bases, leaving 21 bases between them. The CDR3 is 16 amino acids. Germline V gene lookup returns CDR1 SGHTA and CDR2 FQGNSA. Here the CDR3 reads CASSLRGGLERNEQYF. The DNA for the CDR3 is TGTGCCAGCAGCTTACGGGGCGGGCTGGAGAGGAATGAGCAGTACTTC.

The chain combines TRBV20-1 with TRBJ1-1; D unclear. Deletions cut 7 bases from V and 1 base from J, with 13 bases between. CDR1 and CDR2 (germline): DFQATT, SNEGSKA (reference sequence). This CDR3 spans 13 amino acids. This chain's CDR3 is CSVPRRTNTEAFF. The CDR3 DNA reads as TGCAGTGTTCCGCGGCGGACGAACACTGAAGCTTTCTTT.

This CDR3 reads CASSYLQERADTQYF. The CDR3 nucleotides are TGTGCCAGCAGTTACCTGCAGGAGAGGGCAGATACGCAGTATTTT. The chain couples TRBV6-5 to TRBJ2-3; TRBD2 might be the D (5 bases). Deletions cut 2 bases from V and 4 bases from J, with 13 bases between. Germline V lookup: CDR1 MNHEY, CDR2 SVGAGI. The CDR3 has 15 residues.

This clonotype was detected only a few times. This rearrangement joins TRBV29-1 to TRBJ1-1; D perhaps matches TRBD1 (5 bases). Trimming cost V 0 bases and J 7 bases, with 18 bases left between them. Germline CDR1 SQVTM, CDR2 ANQGSEA. There are 15 residues in the CDR3. CDR3 nucleotides: TGCAGCGTTGAAGAGGAGGGTTGGGGACGGGATGAAGCTTTCTTT. It translates to CSVEEEGWGRDEAFF. Full variable domain (outside the CDR3, taken from reference TRBV29-1 and TRBJ1-1): SAVISQKPSRDICQRGTSLTIQCQVDSQVTMMFWYRQQPGQSLTLIATANQGSEATYESGFVIDKFPISRPNLTFSTLTVSNMSPEDSSIYLCSVEEEGWGRDEAFFGQGTRLTVV.

The CDR3 loop reads CASSLSGQIYEQYF. CDR3 DNA sequence: TGCGCCAGCAGCTTGAGCGGACAGATCTACGAGCAGTACTTC. The chain is built from TRBV5-1 and TRBJ2-7, with D possibly TRBD1 on 6 matching bases. Germline values: CDR1 SGHRS, CDR2 YFSETQ. The CDR3 is 14 residues long. V was shortened by 1 base and J by 3 bases, with 11 bases between the two germline ends.